This T cell receptor (beta chain) was recorded in a study of blood T cell repertoires in COVID-19. Study information: Sources were T cells, B-cell-depleted T cells, or PBMCs; the material itself was cDNA or gDNA.

In Seattle, patients joined the study during active infection and were tracked longitudinally. Germline values: CDR1 SGHKS, CDR2 YYEKEE (reference sequence). The V end was cut by 0 bases, the J end by 0 bases, with 6 bases between. The CDR3 spans 14 residues. In the original analysis: Counts of nucleated cells, estimated from reference gene primer amplification, were obtained. Some clones are missing from TCRdb's copy, which holds only in-frame ones; the method was immunoSEQ multiplex PCR. V and J calls plus clone size are reproduced from that table; the DNA served to infer D and trimming. The sample records about 170,000 clones, approximately 85% being singletons.

The rearrangement links TRBV5-5 to TRBJ1-1; a weak D match, TRBD1 (5 bases). The TCR originated in an older man with COVID-19, enrolled during active disease. Sample: peripheral blood. CDR3 sequence: CASSLEQVNTEAFF. The CDR3 DNA reads TGTGCCAGCAGCTTGGAACAGGTGAACACTGAAGCTTTCTTT.